These T cell receptor beta chains were read from a single sample in a study of CD8+CD57+ T cells in acquired aplastic anemia. TCRdb itself ran the reads through MiXCR, one entry per CDR3 protein. The sample records around 79,000 distinct CDR3 sequences, roughly 70% being singletons. The sample was sorted CD4+, CD8+, or CD8+CD57+ T cells (not recorded which) from PBMCs. The source of these receptors is a human donor with aplastic anemia. CDR3s include the opening cysteine and the closing phenylalanine or tryptophan. The D gene is left open where the match is weak. Some rows have no size entry. The others give once, few or many, or a class for an expanded clone.

j_call d_call clone_size v_call cdr3_aa cdr3_nt
TRBJ1-6 - - TRBV5-1 CASSLVGLQNSPLHF TGCGCCAGCAGCTTAGTAGGCCTGCAAAATTCACCCCTCCACTTT
TRBJ2-7 TRBD2 - TRBV11-2 CASSQRPSGSVGTYEQYF TGTGCCAGCAGCCAGAGGCCTAGCGGGTCCGTGGGTACCTACGAGCAGTACTTC
TRBJ1-6 - - TRBV19 CASSTTRDMASPLHF TGTGCCAGTAGTACAACGCGGGACATGGCTTCACCCCTCCACTTT
TRBJ2-3 - - TRBV11-1 CASSLAGGGDTQYF TGTGCCAGCAGCTTAGCAGGGGGAGGAGATACGCAGTATTTT
TRBJ2-7 - - TRBV4-1 CASSQDVAGMGYEQYF TGCGCCAGCAGCCAAGATGTCGCGGGGATGGGCTACGAGCAGTACTTC
TRBJ2-3 - - TRBV11-1 CASSRRDNFGADTQYF TGTGCCAGCAGCCGCCGGGACAACTTTGGCGCGGACACGCAGTATTTT
TRBJ2-1 TRBD2 few TRBV15 CATSRETSGGYNEQFF TGTGCCACCAGCAGAGAGACTAGCGGGGGATACAATGAGCAGTTCTTC
TRBJ2-5 - few TRBV7-9 CASNSWSQETQYF TGTGCCAGCAACTCATGGTCCCAAGAGACCCAGTACTTC
TRBJ2-1 TRBD1 - TRBV10-3 CAIMDRVGNEQFF TGTGCCATCATGGACAGGGTGGGCAATGAGCAGTTCTTC
TRBJ2-1 - - TRBV29-1 CSVEPLSYSAYNEQFF TGCAGCGTTGAACCATTATCCTACTCGGCCTACAATGAGCAGTTCTTC
TRBJ1-6 TRBD1 - TRBV2 CASRADRGNSPLHF TGTGCCAGCAGGGCTGACAGGGGGAATTCACCCCTCCACTTT
TRBJ2-7 - - TRBV5-1 CASSPTFARVAYEQYF TGCGCCAGCAGCCCAACTTTCGCGCGGGTAGCCTACGAGCAGTACTTC
TRBJ1-4 TRBD1 - TRBV29-1 CSVEGDREGLKLFF TGCAGCGTTGAGGGGGACAGGGAGGGGTTAAAACTGTTTTTT
TRBJ2-5 TRBD2 once TRBV5-1 CATFSAGGQETQYF TGCGCCACCTTCTCAGCGGGGGGGCAAGAGACCCAGTACTTC
TRBJ2-7 - - TRBV7-8 CASSSGGYYEQYF TGTGCCAGCAGCTCTGGTGGGTACTACGAGCAGTACTTC
TRBJ2-7 TRBD1 - TRBV7-4 CASSLTGGADYEQYF TGTGCCAGCAGCTTAACAGGGGGCGCAGACTACGAGCAGTACTTC
TRBJ1-2 - - TRBV12-3/TRBV12-4 CASRQLYGYTF TGTGCCAGCAGGCAACTCTATGGCTACACCTTC
TRBJ1-2 - few TRBV11-1 CASSLGGQRSIRGYTF TGTGCCAGCAGCTTAGGTGGGCAGCGCAGCATCCGGGGCTACACCTTC
TRBJ2-2 TRBD1 - TRBV2 CAIYDRGGTGELFF TGTGCCATCTACGACAGGGGCGGAACCGGGGAGCTGTTTTTT